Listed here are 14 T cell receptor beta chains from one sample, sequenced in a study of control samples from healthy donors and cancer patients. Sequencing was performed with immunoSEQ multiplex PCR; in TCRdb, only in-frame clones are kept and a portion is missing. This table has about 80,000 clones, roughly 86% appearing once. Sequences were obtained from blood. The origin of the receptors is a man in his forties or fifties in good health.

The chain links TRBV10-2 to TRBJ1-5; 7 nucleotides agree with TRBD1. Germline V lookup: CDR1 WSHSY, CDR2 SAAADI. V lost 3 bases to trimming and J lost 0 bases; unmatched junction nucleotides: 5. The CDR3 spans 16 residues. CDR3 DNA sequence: TGCGCCAGCAGTGACAGGCAGGGGGATAGCAATCAGCCCCAGCATTTT. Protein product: CASSDRQGDSNQPQHF.

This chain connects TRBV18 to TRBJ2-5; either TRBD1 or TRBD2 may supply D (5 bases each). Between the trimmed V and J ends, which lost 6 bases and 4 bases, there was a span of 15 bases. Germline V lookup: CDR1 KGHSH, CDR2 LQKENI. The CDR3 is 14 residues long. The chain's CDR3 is CASSQRTGTETQYF. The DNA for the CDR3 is TGTGCCAGCTCTCAGCGTACGGGGACAGAGACCCAGTACTTC.

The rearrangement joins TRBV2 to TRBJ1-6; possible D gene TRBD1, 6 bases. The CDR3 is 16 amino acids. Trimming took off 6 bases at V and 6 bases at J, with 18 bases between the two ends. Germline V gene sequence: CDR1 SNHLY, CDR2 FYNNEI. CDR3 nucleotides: TGTGCCAGCAGCCGGGACACGGCCCCCCTTAATTCACCCCTCCACTTT. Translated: CASSRDTAPLNSPLHF.

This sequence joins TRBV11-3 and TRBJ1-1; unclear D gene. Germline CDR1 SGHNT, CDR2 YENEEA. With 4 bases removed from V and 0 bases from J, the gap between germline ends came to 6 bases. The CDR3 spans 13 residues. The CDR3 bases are TGTGCCAGCAGCTACGAGATGAACACTGAAGCTTTCTTT. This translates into CASSYEMNTEAFF.

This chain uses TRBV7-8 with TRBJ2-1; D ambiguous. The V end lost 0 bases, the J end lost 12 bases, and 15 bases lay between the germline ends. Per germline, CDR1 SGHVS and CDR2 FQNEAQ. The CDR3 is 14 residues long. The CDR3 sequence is CASSLAETRRWQFF. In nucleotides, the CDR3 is TGTGCCAGCAGCTTAGCAGAAACCCGACGGTGGCAGTTCTTC.

The CDR3 DNA reads as TGTGCCTGGGGGACTTCTTCGGGGGAGCAGTACTTC. Protein sequence: CAWGTSSGEQYF. The rearrangement uses TRBV30 and TRBJ2-7, with a weak D call TRBD2 (6 bases). The germline gives CDR1 GTSNPN, CDR2 SVGIG (reference sequence). The V and J ends lost 5 bases and 7 bases respectively, with 15 bases between them. This CDR3 is 12 amino acids long. The full variable domain, in which reference TRBV30 and TRBJ2-7 provide the parts outside the CDR3, is SQTIHQWPATLVQPVGSPLSLECTVEGTSNPNLYWYRQAAGRGLQLLFYSVGIGQISSEVPQNLSASRPQDRQFILSSKKLLLSDSGFYLCAWGTSSGEQYFGPGTRLTVT.

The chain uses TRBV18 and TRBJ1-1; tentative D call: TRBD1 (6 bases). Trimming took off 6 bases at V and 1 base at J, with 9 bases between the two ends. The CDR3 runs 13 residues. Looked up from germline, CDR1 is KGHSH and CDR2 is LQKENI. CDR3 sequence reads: CASSGHKNTEAFF. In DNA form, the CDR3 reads TGTGCCAGCTCGGGACACAAGAACACTGAAGCTTTCTTT.

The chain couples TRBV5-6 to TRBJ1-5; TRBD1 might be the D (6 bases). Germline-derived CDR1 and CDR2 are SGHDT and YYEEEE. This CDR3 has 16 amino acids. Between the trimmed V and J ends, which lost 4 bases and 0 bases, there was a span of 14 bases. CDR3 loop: CASSQRQALSNQPQHF. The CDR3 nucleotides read TGTGCCAGCAGCCAAAGACAGGCACTTAGCAATCAGCCCCAGCATTTT.

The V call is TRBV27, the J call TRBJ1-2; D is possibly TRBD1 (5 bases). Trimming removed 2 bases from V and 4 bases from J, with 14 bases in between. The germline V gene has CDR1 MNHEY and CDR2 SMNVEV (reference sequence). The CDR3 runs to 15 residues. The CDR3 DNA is TGTGCCAGCAGTTTAACACGTGGGGGGGTCTATGGCTACACCTTC. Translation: CASSLTRGGVYGYTF.

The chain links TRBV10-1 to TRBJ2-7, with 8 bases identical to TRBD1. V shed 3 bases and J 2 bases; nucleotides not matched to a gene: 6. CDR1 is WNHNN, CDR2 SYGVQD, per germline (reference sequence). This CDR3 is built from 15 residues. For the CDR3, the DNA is TGCGCCAGCAGTGACCCCGGGACAGGTACCTACGAGCAGTACTTC. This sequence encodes CASSDPGTGTYEQYF.

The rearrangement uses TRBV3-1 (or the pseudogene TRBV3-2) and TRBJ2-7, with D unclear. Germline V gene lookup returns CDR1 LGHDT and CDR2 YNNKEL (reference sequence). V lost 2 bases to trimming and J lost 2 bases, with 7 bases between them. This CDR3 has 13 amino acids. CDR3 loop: CASSQTRAYEQYF. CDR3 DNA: TGTGCCAGCAGCCAAACTCGAGCCTACGAGCAGTACTTC.

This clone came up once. The CDR3 here is CASSLGTDKAFF. CDR3 bases: TGTGCCAGCAGCCTCGGGACAGACAAAGCTTTCTTT. The rearrangement links TRBV5-6 to TRBJ1-1, with 7 nucleotides matching TRBD1. CDR1 and CDR2 from the germline V gene are SGHDT and YYEEEE. After removal of 4 bases from V and 9 bases from J, the junction contained 6 bases not matched to a gene. CDR3 size: 12 residues. The complete variable domain, with remaining parts taken from reference TRBV5-6 and TRBJ1-1, reads DAGVTQSPTHLIKTRGQQVTLRCSPKSGHDTVSWYQQALGQGPQFIFQYYEEEERQRGNFPDRFSGHQFPNYSSELNVNALLLGDSALYLCASSLGTDKAFFGQGTRLTVV.

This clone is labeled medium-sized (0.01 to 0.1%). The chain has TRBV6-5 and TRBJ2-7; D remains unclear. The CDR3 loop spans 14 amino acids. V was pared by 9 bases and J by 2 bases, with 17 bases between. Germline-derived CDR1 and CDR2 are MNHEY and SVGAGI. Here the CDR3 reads CASLKGTNTYEQYF. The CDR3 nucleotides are TGTGCCAGTCTCAAAGGCACGAATACCTACGAGCAGTACTTC.

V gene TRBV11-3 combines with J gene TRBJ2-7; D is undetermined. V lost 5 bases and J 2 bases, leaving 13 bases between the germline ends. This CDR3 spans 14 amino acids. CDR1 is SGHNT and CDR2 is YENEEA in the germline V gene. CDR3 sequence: CASSLLSSTYEQYF. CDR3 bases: TGTGCCAGCAGCCTGTTAAGCAGTACCTACGAGCAGTACTTC.